The T cell receptor beta chain described here comes from a study of cytomegalovirus exposure and HLA in healthy donors. Whole-study results and caveats: Most CMV-associated TCR beta chains were later found to appear HLA-restricted.

The CDR3 loop spans 14 amino acids. Trimming took 4 bases from V and 1 from J, leaving 11 bases between them. Germline V gives CDR1 SGHNT, CDR2 YYREEE (reference sequence). Primers: 60 Vbeta forward and 13 Jbeta reverse. The protocol was immunoSEQ multiplex PCR, while the TCRdb copy is restricted to in-frame clones and leaves out a portion. The sample has 140,000 to 150,000 clones, 84% seen once. Comment on this clone: Antigen: not known.

The chain employs TRBV5-4 and TRBJ2-5; D may be TRBD1 (6 bases). The clonotype was recovered from a boy aged 2 to 9 in good health and CMV-seronegative. Material: PBMCs. The CDR3 here is CASSTGQPQETQYF. DNA of the CDR3: TGTGCCAGCAGCACCGGACAGCCCCAAGAGACCCAGTACTTC.